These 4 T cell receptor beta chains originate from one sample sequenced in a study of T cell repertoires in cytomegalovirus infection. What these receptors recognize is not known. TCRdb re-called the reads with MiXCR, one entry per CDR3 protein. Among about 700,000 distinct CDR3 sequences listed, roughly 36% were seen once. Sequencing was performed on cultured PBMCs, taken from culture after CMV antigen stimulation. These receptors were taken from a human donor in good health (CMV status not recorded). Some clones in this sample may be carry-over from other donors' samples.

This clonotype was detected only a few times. For the CDR3, the DNA is TGTGCCAGCAGTGAGATTGGGAGGACAGATACGCAGTATTTT. Amino acid sequence: CASSEIGRTDTQYF. This chain uses TRBV6-1 with TRBJ2-3; D is possibly TRBD2 (6 bases). The CDR3 has 14 amino acids. Germline CDR1 reads MNHNS; CDR2 reads SASEGT. Trimming left V 3 bases short and J 3 bases short, with 10 bases between.

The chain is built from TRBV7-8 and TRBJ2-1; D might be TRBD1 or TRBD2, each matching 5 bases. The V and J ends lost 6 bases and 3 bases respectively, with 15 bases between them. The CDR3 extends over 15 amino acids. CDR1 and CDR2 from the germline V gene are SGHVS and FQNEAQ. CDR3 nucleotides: TGTGCCAGCAGGAAGTGGGACGTAGGCTACAATGAGCAGTTCTTC. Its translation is CASRKWDVGYNEQFF. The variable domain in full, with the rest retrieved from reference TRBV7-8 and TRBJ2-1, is GAGVSQSPRYKVAKRGQDVALRCDPISGHVSLFWYQQALGQGPEFLTYFQNEAQLDKSGLPSDRFFAERPEGSVSTLKIQRTQQEDSAVYLCASRKWDVGYNEQFFGPGTRLTVL.

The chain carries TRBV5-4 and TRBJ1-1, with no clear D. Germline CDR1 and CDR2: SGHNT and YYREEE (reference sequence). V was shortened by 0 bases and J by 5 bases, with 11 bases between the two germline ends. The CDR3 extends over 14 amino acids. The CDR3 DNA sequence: TGTGCCAGCAGCTTGGAGGCGCGAGGAACTGAAGCTTTCTTT. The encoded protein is CASSLEARGTEAFF.

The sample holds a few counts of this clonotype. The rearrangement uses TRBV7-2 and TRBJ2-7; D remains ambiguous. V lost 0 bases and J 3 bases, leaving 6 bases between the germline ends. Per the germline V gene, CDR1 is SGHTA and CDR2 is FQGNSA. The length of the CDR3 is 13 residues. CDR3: CASSLAEHYEQYV. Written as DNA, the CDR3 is TGTGCCAGCAGCTTAGCCGAACACTACGAGCAGTACGTC.